Sequencing of this TCR beta chain was carried out in a study of monozygotic twins with inflammatory bowel disease (dated by TCRdb to between 2018 and 2021). In terms of the full investigation: The complete study included about 30 monozygotic twin pairs: 19 IBD-discordant Danish pairs and nine German pairs, of which four were IBD-concordant and five were IBD-discordant. The search for disease-associated traits relied mainly on comparing IBD patients with their genetically identical healthy co-twins within discordant pairs. Each individual had, on average, about 151 000 unique TCRalpha sequences and 181 000 unique TCRbeta sequences available for analysis. Overall study results and their limits: Background noise and inter-individual variability may have been introduced into the repertoires by the differing immunosuppressive treatments among patients. Different T cell subtypes could not be distinguished in the analysis. The results gave no support for a single strong signal or clonotype linked to IBD. No difference in repertoire similarity was observed between concordant and discordant twins, possibly owing to limited statistical power. Fewer clonotypes were shared with other individuals by IBD patients than by healthy twins, most markedly in patients showing signs of disease activity. TCRbeta repertoire diversity, by inverse Simpson index, was decreased in IBD patients compared with their healthy co-twins.

As for this clonotype: Its binding antigen is unknown.

Library preparation employed 5' RACE. Each TCR library was prepared from about 3.5 ug of total RNA. cDNA was synthesized with SMARTScribe reverse transcriptase in eight separate reactions per sample. Unique molecular identifiers containing a 6-nucleotide sample barcode were introduced through template switching during cDNA synthesis. TCRalpha and TCRbeta cDNA was amplified in two nested PCRs of 16 and 9 cycles, and bead purification was carried out after each PCR. Before amplification, the cDNA was treated with uracil DNA-glycosylase and purified using the QIAquick PCR purification kit. The second PCR was the step at which Illumina TruSeq-compatible adapters and sample-specific barcodes were added. Library quality and concentration were checked on TapeStation and Qubit, and libraries were pooled at around 5 ng each. The pooled libraries were sequenced with 2 x 100 bp reads and custom sequencing primers on an Illumina HiSeq2500 single-index Rapid Run. The original pipeline was this. MiGEC version 1.2.6 was used for UMI-based consensus assembly to correct PCR and sequencing errors. MiXCR version 2.1.1 was used to carry out V(D)J alignment, clonotype assembly and CDR3 extraction. To normalise gene usage, clonotype sharing and MAIT/NKT TCR abundance, the top 1000, 10 000 and 20 000 clonotypes in each sample were analysed. Diversity was computed as the inverse Simpson index with the vegan R package after downsampling to 27 000 UMIs. Paired Mann-Whitney U tests were applied to discordant twin pairs, and Benjamini-Hochberg correction was used for multiple testing. After the reads were reprocessed by TCRdb, one entry was made per CDR3 protein sequence, with no DNA. What appears here as the V and J calls and clone size reflects TCRdb's work, not the paper's. The table of this sample itemizes approximately 400,000 distinct CDR3 sequences. Around 2.3% of the sample is taken by the ten largest.

A roughly 2.7 ml peripheral blood sample was drawn into PAXgene tubes per donor and stored at -80°C. Without any T cell sorting, total RNA was extracted from whole blood using the PAXgene blood miRNA kit on an automated QIAcube. Peripheral blood from monozygotic twin pairs, either concordant or discordant for inflammatory bowel disease, underwent deep TCRalpha and TCRbeta repertoire profiling that used unique molecular barcoding. Smoking habits were recorded for all twin pairs, and each individual was classified as a current, former or never smoker. The CDR3, from cysteine to phenylalanine, totals 16 residues. The DNA sequence is not available. From a lookup of the germline V gene, CDR1 and CDR2 are SGHRS and YFSETQ.

The sequencing input was blood. The receptor chain draws on TRBV5-1 and TRBJ1-2; TCRdb lists TRBD1, though no DNA is available to test this call. The sequence was collected from a human donor with ulcerative colitis or Crohn's disease, or a healthy co-twin of an affected twin (not recorded which). The CDR3 sequence is CASTNRQAKGSHGYTF.